The 10 T cell receptor beta chains listed next were all sequenced from one sample in a study of Graves' ophthalmopathy and Graves' hyperthyroidism (dated by TCRdb to the late 2010s). TCRdb shows the sequencer as Illumina HiSeq 2000. TCR beta CDR3 regions were amplified from RNA transcripts for repertoire sequencing. HTBI primers and the Qiagen OneStep RT-PCR kit were used in a first-round RT-PCR, which was followed by a second-round multiplex PCR, size selection and purification. The raw public reads went through TCRdb reprocessing: fastp at Q25, MiXCR clone calling, in-frame beta chains kept. All rows with the same CDR3 protein become a single entry with the most common DNA and genes. This sample holds around 1,200,000 distinct CDR3 sequences; 35% to 40% were observed only once. The ten largest account for approximately 10% of the sample. The sample consisted of peripheral blood or thyroid tissue (not recorded which). The receptors were sampled from an adult man with Graves' hyperthyroidism.

Concerning this clonotype itself: A much larger clone differs from this one at a single base, so this may be a read error. This rearrangement joins TRBV25-1 to TRBJ2-5; TRBD1 matches at 7 bases. This CDR3 contains 16 residues. The germline CDR1 and CDR2 sequences are MGHDK and SYGVNS. CDR3: CASSLLTRTGQETRYF. CDR3 bases: TGTGCCAGCAGCTTATTGACCCGGACAGGACAAGAGACCCGGTACTTC.

This clonotype showed up many times. The chain has TRBV29-1 and TRBJ2-7; weak D call: TRBD1 (6 bases). This CDR3 has 11 residues. The V gene's germline CDR1 is SQVTM and CDR2 ANQGSEA. The ends were cut back, 2 bases at V and 5 bases at J, with 7 bases in the middle. The CDR3 sequence: CSVEKGDEQYF. The DNA of the CDR3 is TGCAGCGTTGAAAAGGGGGACGAGCAGTACTTC.

This clonotype was counted ten times or more. This chain connects TRBV10-3 to TRBJ2-7; TRBD1 agrees at 12 bases. V trimming: 8 bases; J trimming: 2 bases; junction bases outside the gene matches: 16. The germline V gene encodes CDR1 ENHRY and CDR2 SYGVKD. The CDR3 has 18 amino acids. The CDR3 protein is CAIRSPGQGALFPYEQYF. CDR3 nucleotides: TGTGCCATCCGATCTCCGGGACAGGGGGCATTGTTTCCCTACGAGCAGTACTTC.

This chain connects TRBV6-2 or TRBV6-3 to TRBJ2-7; D gene unclear. V was shortened by 6 bases and J by 5 bases, with 11 bases between the two germline ends. Germline lookup yields CDR1 MNHEY and CDR2 SVGEGT. The CDR3 is made up of 12 amino acids. This CDR3 reads CASSQARNEQYF. The DNA for the CDR3 is TGTGCCAGCAGCCAAGCCCGGAACGAGCAGTACTTC.

The rearrangement links TRBV29-1 to TRBJ1-1, with 11 bases identical to TRBD1. There are 13 residues in the CDR3. Germline V CDR1 and CDR2: SQVTM, ANQGSEA. J gave up 4 bases and V 6 bases, and 4 bases lay outside the gene matches. CDR3 sequence (DNA): TGCAGCGTCACTGGGACAGGGGGCACTGAAGCTTTCTTT. This codes for CSVTGTGGTEAFF. Together with reference TRBV29-1 and TRBJ1-1, the CDR3 gives the full variable domain: SAVISQKPSRDICQRGTSLTIQCQVDSQVTMMFWYRQQPGQSLTLIATANQGSEATYESGFVIDKFPISRPNLTFSTLTVSNMSPEDSSIYLCSVTGTGGTEAFFGQGTRLTVV.

This clonotype occurred many times. The genes are TRBV7-9 and TRBJ2-5, with no clear D. This CDR3 spans 19 amino acids. Germline CDR1 and CDR2: SEHNR and FQNEAQ (reference sequence). Trimming took 5 bases from V and 5 from J, leaving 30 bases between them. The chain's CDR3 is CASSHSAQVVTGVRETQYF. The DNA of the CDR3 is TGTGCCAGCAGCCACAGCGCCCAAGTGGTTACCGGCGTGAGGGAGACCCAGTACTTC.

The chain links TRBV15 to TRBJ2-3, with D possibly matching TRBD2 (7 bases). Trimming stripped 1 base from V and 2 bases from J, with 13 bases between. Germline lookup yields CDR1 LNHNV and CDR2 YYDKDF (reference sequence). The CDR3 is 16 amino acids. The chain's CDR3 is CATSRAARGPTDTQYF. The CDR3 DNA follows: TGTGCCACCAGCAGAGCCGCGCGGGGGCCCACAGATACGCAGTATTTT.

The gene calls are TRBV4-3 and TRBJ2-2; D is ambiguous. The CDR3 sequence is 17 residues long. Per germline, CDR1 LGHNA and CDR2 YSLEER. Trimming cost V 0 bases and J 4 bases, with 15 bases left between them. The CDR3 sequence is CASSQEPGYLVTGELFF. The CDR3 bases are TGCGCCAGCAGCCAAGAACCCGGGTACCTGGTCACCGGGGAGCTGTTTTTT.

The J gene is TRBJ1-6, the V gene TRBV15; D may be TRBD1 (5 bases). Trimming left V 1 base short and J 13 bases short, with 20 bases between. CDR1 is LNHNV and CDR2 is YYDKDF in the germline V gene (reference sequence). This CDR3 is built from 16 residues. The CDR3 here is CATSRVEGLTSEPLHF. CDR3 sequence (DNA): TGTGCCACCAGCAGAGTGGAGGGACTAACCTCTGAGCCCCTCCACTTT.

This clonotype was recorded many times. The rearrangement joins TRBV7-9 to TRBJ2-7; 9 nucleotides line up with TRBD1. J was trimmed by 3 bases and V by 2 bases; bases with no gene match: 8. CDR1 and CDR2 from the germline V gene are SEHNR and FQNEAQ (reference sequence). This CDR3 is 16 amino acids long. The DNA of the CDR3 is TGTGCCAGCAGCTTAACCCCGGGACAGGGTAACTACGAGCAGTACTTC. Its protein is CASSLTPGQGNYEQYF.